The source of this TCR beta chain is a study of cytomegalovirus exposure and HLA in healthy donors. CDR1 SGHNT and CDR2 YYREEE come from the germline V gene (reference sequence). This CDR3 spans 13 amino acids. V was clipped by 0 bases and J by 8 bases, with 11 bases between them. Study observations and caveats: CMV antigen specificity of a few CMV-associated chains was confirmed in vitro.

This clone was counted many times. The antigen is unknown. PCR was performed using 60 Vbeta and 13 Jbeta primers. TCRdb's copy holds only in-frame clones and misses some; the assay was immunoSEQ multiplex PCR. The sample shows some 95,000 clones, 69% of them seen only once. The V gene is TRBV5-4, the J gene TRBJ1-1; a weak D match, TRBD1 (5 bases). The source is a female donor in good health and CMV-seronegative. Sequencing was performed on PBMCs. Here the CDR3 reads CASSLGGGEEAFF. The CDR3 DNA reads TGTGCCAGCAGCTTGGGGGGCGGAGAGGAAGCTTTCTTT.